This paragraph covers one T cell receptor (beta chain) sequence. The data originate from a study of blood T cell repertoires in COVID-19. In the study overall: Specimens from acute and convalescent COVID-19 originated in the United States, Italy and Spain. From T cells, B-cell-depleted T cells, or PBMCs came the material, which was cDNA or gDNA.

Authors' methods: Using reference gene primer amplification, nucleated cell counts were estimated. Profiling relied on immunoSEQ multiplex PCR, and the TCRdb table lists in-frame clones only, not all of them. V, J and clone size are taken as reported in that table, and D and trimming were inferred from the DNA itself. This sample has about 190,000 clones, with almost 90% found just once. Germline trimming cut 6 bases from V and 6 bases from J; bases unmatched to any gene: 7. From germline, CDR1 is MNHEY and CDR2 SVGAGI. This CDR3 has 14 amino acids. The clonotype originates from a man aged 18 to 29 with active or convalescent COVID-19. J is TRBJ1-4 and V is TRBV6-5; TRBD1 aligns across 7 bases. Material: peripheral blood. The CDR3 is CASRSTGKDEKLFF. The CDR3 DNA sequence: TGTGCCAGCAGATCGACAGGGAAGGATGAAAAACTGTTTTTT.